This T cell receptor (beta chain) was sequenced during a study of OX40 agonist ivuxolimab in advanced cancers. Study at large: Among those enrolled, mean age was about 63 years (range 23 to 79) and 70% to 85% were male.

Study-wide findings and caveats: Expanded peripheral T cells had an undetermined antigen specificity.

Remarks on this clone: What it binds is not known.

The timepoints at which blood was sampled were baseline, cycle 4 day 1, and cycle 7 day 1. Germline assignment: CDR1 LNHDA and CDR2 SQIVND (reference sequence). V lost 2 bases to trimming and J lost 4 bases; unmatched junction nucleotides: 2. The CDR3 loop spans 16 amino acids. TCRdb keeps only in-frame clones here, not all; method: immunoSEQ multiplex PCR. Of around 72,000 clones listed, roughly 88% were seen once; the top ten hold approximately 8%. This chain connects TRBV19 to TRBJ2-1; 13 bases fit TRBD2. Here the sequenced sample was CD4+ or CD8+ T cells sorted from blood, taken in a trial of the OX40 agonist ivuxolimab. The receptor was isolated from an adult with an advanced solid tumor such as melanoma, head and neck, liver or kidney cancer. The CDR3 sequence is CASSIRTSGGYNEQFF. Here the CDR3 DNA reads TGTGCCAGTAGTATAAGGACTAGCGGGGGTTACAATGAGCAGTTCTTC.